This T cell receptor (beta chain) was retrieved from a study of control samples from healthy donors and cancer patients. CDR3 length: 13 amino acids. CDR1 and CDR2 from the germline V gene are LGHNA and YNFKEQ. V was cut by 4 bases and J by 1 base, with 5 bases left in between. The protocol was immunoSEQ multiplex PCR, while the TCRdb copy is restricted to in-frame clones and leaves out a portion. The sample holds 170,000 or so clones, 80% to 95% seen once. The sequenced sample consisted of blood. This sequence was found in a woman aged 35 to 49 in good health. The chain is built from TRBV4-2 and TRBJ1-3; D remains ambiguous. The CDR3 DNA is TGTGCCAGCAGCCTAGAGTCTGGAAACACCATATATTTT. Protein product: CASSLESGNTIYF.